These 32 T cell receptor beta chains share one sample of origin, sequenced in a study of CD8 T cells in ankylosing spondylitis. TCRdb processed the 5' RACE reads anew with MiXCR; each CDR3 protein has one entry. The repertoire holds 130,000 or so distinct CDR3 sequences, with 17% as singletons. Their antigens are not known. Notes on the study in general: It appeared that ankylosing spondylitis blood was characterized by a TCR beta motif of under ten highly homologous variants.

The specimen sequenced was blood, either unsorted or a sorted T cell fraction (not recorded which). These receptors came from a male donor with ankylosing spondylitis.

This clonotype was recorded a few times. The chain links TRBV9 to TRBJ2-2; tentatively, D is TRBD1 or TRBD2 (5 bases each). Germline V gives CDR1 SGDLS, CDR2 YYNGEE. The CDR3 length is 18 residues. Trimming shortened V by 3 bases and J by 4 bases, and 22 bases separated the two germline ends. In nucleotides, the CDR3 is TGTGCCAGCAGCGCCGAATCCGGTTGGGGGAGCATCACCGGGGAGCTGTTTTTT. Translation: CASSAESGWGSITGELFF.

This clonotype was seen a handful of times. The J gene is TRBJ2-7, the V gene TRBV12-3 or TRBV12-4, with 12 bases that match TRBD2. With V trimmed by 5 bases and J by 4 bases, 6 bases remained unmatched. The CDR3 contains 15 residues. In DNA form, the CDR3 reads TGTGCCAGCAGTAATCTAGCGGGAGGGCCTTACGAGCAGTACTTC. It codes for CASSNLAGGPYEQYF.

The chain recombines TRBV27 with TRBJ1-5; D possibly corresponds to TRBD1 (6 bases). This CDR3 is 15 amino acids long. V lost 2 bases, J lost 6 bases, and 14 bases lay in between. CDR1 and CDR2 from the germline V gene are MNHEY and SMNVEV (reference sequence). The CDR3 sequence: CASSLRGAQGQPQHF. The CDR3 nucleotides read TGTGCCAGCAGTTTACGGGGGGCGCAAGGTCAGCCCCAGCATTTT.

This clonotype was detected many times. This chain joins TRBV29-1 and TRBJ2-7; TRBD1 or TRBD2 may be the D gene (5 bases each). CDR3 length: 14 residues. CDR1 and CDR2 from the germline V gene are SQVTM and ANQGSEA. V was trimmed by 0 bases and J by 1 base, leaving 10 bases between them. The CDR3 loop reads CSVEDRGISYEQYF. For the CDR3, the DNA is TGCAGCGTTGAAGATCGGGGCATTTCCTACGAGCAGTACTTC.

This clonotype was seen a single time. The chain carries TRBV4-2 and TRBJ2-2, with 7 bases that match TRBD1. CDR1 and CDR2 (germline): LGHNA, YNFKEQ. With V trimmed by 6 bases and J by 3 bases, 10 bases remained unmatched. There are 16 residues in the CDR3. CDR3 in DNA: TGTGCCAGCAGGGCAACAGGCCAGGGGGACACCGGGGAGCTGTTTTTT. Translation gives CASRATGQGDTGELFF.

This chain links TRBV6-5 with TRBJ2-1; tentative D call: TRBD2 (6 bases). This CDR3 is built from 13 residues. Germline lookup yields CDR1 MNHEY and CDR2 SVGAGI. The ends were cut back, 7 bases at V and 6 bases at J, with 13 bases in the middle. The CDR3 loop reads CASISGYLNEQFF. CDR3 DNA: TGTGCCAGCATTAGCGGCTATCTCAATGAGCAGTTCTTC.

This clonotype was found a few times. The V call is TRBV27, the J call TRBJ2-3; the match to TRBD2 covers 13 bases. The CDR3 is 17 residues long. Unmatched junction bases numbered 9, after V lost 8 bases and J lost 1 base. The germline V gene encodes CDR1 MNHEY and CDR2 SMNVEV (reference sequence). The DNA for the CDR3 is TGTGCCAGCCGCGGACTAGCGGGAGAGGCGGGCACAGATACGCAGTATTTT. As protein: CASRGLAGEAGTDTQYF.

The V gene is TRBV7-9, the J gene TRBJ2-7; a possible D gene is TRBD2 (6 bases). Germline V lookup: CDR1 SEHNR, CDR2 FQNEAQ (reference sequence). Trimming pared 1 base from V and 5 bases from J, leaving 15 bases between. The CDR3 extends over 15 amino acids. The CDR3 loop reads CASSLDLAPADEQYF. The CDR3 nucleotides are TGTGCCAGCAGCTTAGACCTAGCGCCAGCGGACGAGCAGTACTTC.

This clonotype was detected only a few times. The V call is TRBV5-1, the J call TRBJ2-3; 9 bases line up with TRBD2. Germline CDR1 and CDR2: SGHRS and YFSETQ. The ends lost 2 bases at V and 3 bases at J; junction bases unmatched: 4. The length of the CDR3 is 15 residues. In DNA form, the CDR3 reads TGCGCCAGCAGCTTCGTAGCGGGAGTTACAGATACGCAGTATTTT. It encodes CASSFVAGVTDTQYF.

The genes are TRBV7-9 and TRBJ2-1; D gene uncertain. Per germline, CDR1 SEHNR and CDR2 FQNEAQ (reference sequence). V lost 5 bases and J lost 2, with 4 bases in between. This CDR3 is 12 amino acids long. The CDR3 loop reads CASSKPYNEQFF. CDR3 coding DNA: TGTGCCAGCAGCAAACCCTACAATGAGCAGTTCTTC. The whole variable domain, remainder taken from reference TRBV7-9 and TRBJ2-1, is DTGVSQNPRHKITKRGQNVTFRCDPISEHNRLYWYRQTLGQGPEFLTYFQNEAQLEKSRLLSDRFSAERPKGSFSTLEIQRTEQGDSAMYLCASSKPYNEQFFGPGTRLTVL.

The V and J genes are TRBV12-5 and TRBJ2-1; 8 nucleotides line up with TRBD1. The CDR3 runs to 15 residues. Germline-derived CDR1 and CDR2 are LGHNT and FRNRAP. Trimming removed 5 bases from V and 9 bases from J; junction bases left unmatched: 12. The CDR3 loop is CASGLSGDRSGEQFF. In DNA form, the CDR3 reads TGTGCTAGTGGTCTCTCCGGGGACAGGTCCGGTGAGCAGTTCTTC.

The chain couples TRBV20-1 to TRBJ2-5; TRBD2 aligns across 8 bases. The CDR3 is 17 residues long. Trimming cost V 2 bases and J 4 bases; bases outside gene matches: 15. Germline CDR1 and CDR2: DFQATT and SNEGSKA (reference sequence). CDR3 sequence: CSARRSPQREKGETQYF. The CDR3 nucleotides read TGCAGTGCTAGAAGGTCGCCGCAGCGGGAGAAGGGAGAGACCCAGTACTTC.

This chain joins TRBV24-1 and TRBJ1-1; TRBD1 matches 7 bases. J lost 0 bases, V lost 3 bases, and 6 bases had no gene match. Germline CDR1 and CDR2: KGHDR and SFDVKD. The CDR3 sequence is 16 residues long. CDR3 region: CATSDNRGWMNTEAFF. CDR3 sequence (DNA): TGTGCCACCAGTGATAACAGGGGATGGATGAACACTGAAGCTTTCTTT.

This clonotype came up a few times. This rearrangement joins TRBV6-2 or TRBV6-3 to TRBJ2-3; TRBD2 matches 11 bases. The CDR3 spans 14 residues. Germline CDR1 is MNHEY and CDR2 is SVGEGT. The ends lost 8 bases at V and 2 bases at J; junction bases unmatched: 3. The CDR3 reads CASAGLAATDTQYF. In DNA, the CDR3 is TGTGCCAGCGCGGGACTAGCGGCCACAGATACGCAGTATTTT.

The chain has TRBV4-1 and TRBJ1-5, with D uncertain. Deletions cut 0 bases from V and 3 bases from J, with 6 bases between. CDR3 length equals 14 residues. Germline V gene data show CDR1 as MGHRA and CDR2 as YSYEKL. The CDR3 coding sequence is TGCGCCAGCAGCCAAGAGAGGCCCAATCAGCCCCAGCATTTT. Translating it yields CASSQERPNQPQHF.

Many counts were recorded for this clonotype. The CDR3 loop reads CASSLGETQYF. The CDR3, as DNA: TGTGCCAGCAGTTTAGGAGAGACCCAGTACTTC. The chain couples TRBV12-3 or TRBV12-4 to TRBJ2-5; D gene unclear. V was cut by 1 base and J by 4 bases, with 1 base left in between. The CDR3 extends over 11 amino acids.

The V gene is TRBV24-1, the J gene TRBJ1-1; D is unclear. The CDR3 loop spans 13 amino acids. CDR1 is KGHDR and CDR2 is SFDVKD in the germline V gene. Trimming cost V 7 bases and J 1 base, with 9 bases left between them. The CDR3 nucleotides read TGTGCCACCAGAGCCAGCAGGAACACTGAAGCTTTCTTT. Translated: CATRASRNTEAFF.

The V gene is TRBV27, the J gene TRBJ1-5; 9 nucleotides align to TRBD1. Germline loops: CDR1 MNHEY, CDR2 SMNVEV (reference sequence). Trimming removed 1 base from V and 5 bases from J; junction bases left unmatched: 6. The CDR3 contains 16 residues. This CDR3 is CASSLLGTGSYQPQHF. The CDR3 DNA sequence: TGTGCCAGCAGTTTATTGGGGACAGGGAGTTATCAGCCCCAGCATTTT.

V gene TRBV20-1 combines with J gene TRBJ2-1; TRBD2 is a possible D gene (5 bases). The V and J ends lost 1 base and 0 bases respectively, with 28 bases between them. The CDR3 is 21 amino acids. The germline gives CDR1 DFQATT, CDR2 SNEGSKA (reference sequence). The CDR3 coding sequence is TGCAGTGCTAGAGTAGTAGGCGGGCCAATAATTCGAGCTCCCTCCTACAATGAGCAGTTCTTC. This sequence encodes CSARVVGGPIIRAPSYNEQFF.

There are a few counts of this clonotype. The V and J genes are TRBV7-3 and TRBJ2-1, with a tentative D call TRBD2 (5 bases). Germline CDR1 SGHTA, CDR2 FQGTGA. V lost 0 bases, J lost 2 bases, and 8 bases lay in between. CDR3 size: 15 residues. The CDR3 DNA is TGTGCCAGCAGCTTAACATCCGGGACCTACAATGAGCAGTTCTTC. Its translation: CASSLTSGTYNEQFF.

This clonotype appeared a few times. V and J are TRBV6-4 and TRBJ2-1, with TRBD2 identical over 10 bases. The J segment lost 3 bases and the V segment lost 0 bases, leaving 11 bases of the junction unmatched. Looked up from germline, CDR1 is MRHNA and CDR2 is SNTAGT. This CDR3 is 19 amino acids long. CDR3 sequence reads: CASSDSAPQAGGYYNEQFF. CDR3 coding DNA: TGTGCCAGCAGTGACTCAGCCCCCCAAGCGGGAGGGTACTACAATGAGCAGTTCTTC.

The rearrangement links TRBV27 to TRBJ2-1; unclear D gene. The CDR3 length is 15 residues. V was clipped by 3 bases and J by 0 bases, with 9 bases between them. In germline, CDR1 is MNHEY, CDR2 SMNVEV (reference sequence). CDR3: CASSFRVSSYNEQFF. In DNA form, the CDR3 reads TGTGCCAGCAGTTTCCGGGTCAGCTCCTACAATGAGCAGTTCTTC.

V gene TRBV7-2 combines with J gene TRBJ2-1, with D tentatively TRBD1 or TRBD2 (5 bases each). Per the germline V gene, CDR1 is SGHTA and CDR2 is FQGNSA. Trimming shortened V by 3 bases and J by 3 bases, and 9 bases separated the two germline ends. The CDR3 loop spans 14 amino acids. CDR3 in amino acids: CASSLTDYYNEQFF. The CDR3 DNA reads TGTGCCAGCAGCTTGACAGACTACTACAATGAGCAGTTCTTC.

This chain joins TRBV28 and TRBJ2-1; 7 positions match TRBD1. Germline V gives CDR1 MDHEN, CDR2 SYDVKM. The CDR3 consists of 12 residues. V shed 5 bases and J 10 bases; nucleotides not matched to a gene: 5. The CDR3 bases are TGTGCCAGCAGTCCCGGGACAGACGAGCAGTTCTTC. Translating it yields CASSPGTDEQFF. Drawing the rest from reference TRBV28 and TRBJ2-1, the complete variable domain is DVKVTQSSRYLVKRTGEKVFLECVQDMDHENMFWYRQDPGLGLRLIYFSYDVKMKEKGDIPEGYSVSREKKERFSLILESASTNQTSMYLCASSPGTDEQFFGPGTRLTVL.

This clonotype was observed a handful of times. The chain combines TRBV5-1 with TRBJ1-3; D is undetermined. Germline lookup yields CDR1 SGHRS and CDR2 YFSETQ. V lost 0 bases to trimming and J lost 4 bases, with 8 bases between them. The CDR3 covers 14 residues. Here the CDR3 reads CASSLEAAGNTIYF. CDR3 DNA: TGCGCCAGCAGCTTGGAAGCAGCGGGAAACACCATATATTTT.

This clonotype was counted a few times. In nucleotides, the CDR3 is TGTGCCAGCAGTTCCCGAGGGAGACACGAGCAGTACTTC. Its translation: CASSSRGRHEQYF. This chain joins TRBV27 and TRBJ2-7; possible D gene TRBD2, 5 bases. Trimming shortened V by 4 bases and J by 5 bases, and 12 bases separated the two germline ends. This CDR3 region has 13 residues. CDR1 and CDR2 (germline): MNHEY, SMNVEV (reference sequence).

Here the CDR3 DNA reads TGTGCCAGCAGCAAACAGGGGGCAGATGAAAAACTGTTTTTT. This sequence encodes CASSKQGADEKLFF. J is TRBJ1-4 and V is TRBV7-9, with TRBD1 matching over 9 bases. The CDR3 consists of 14 residues. Germline loops: CDR1 SEHNR, CDR2 FQNEAQ (reference sequence). With 5 bases clipped from V and 6 bases from J, the junction kept 4 bases outside the gene matches.

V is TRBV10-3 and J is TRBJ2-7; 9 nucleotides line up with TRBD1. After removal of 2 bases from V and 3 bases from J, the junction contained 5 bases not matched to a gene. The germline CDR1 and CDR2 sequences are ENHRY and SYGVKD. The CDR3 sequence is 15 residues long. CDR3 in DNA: TGTGCCATCAGTGAGGGACAGGGGAGTTACTACGAGCAGTACTTC. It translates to CAISEGQGSYYEQYF.

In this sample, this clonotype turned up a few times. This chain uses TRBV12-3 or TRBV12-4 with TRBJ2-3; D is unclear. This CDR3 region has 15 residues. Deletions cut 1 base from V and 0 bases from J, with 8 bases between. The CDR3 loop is CASSLVTVSTDTQYF. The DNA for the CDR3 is TGTGCCAGCAGTTTAGTGACGGTTAGCACAGATACGCAGTATTTT.

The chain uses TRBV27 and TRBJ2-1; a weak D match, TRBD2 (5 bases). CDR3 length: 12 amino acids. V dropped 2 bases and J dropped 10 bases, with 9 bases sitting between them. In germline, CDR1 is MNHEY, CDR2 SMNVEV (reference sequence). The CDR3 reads CASSLPGSEQFF. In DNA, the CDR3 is TGTGCCAGCAGTTTACCGGGGAGCGAGCAGTTCTTC.

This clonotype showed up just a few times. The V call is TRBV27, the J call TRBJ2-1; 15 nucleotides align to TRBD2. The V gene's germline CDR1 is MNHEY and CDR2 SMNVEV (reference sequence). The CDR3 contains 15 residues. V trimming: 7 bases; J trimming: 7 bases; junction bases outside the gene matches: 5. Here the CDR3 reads CASTSGTSGRNEQFF. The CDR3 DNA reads TGTGCCAGCACCTCGGGGACTAGCGGGAGGAATGAGCAGTTCTTC.

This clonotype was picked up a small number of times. Here the CDR3 reads CASSLRGVSNQPQHF. The CDR3 bases are TGTGCCAGCAGTTTACGGGGGGTTAGCAATCAGCCCCAGCATTTT. This chain connects TRBV27 to TRBJ1-5, with a weak D call TRBD1 (5 bases). Trimming pared 2 bases from V and 0 bases from J, leaving 8 bases between. This CDR3 contains 15 residues. Germline assignment: CDR1 MNHEY and CDR2 SMNVEV (reference sequence).